This record looks at one TCR beta chain sequence and its context. The CDR3 length is 14 residues. V lost 2 bases to trimming and J lost 4 bases, with 12 bases between them. The V gene's germline CDR1 is MNHEY and CDR2 SMNVEV (reference sequence). These data are taken from a study of OX40 agonist ivuxolimab in advanced cancers. Turning to the study itself: Patients with hepatocellular carcinoma, melanoma, renal cell or head and neck cancer made up the dose-escalation patients. Of mixed ages from about 20 to 80 and averaging about 60 years, the group was about 80% male. Three patients showed partial responses: one hepatocellular carcinoma and two cutaneous melanoma cases.

Baseline was the first blood sampling point, followed by cycle 4 day 1 and cycle 7 day 1. Profiled with immunoSEQ multiplex PCR; TCRdb holds only in-frame clones, not every one. The data show 60,000 to 70,000 clones, more than 80% seen once. The sequence was collected from an adult with an advanced solid tumor such as melanoma, head and neck, liver or kidney cancer. Sequenced here: CD4+ or CD8+ T cells sorted from blood, sampled in a trial of the OX40 agonist ivuxolimab. The gene calls are TRBV27 and TRBJ2-7; perhaps TRBD2 as D (5 bases). CDR3 DNA sequence: TGTGCCAGCAGTTTAGTGAGGGCGGCGTACGAGCAGTACTTC. It specifies CASSLVRAAYEQYF.